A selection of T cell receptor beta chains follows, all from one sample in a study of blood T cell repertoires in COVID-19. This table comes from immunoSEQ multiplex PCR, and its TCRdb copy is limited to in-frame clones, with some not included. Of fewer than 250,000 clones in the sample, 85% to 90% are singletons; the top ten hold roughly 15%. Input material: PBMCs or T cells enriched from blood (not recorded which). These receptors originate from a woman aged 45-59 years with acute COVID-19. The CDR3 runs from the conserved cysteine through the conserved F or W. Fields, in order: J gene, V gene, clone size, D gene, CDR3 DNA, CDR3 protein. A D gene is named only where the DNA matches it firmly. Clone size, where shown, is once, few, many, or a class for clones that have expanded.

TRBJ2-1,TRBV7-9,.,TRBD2,TGTGCCAGCAGCTCCATAGTGTCTAGCGGGAGGCGGTACAATGAGCAGTTCTTC,CASSSIVSSGRRYNEQFF
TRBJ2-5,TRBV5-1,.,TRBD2,TGCGCCAGCAGCTTGGGGGCGGGGGACTCCCAGTACTTC,CASSLGAGDSQYF
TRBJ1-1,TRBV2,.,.,TGTGCCAGCAGTGAAAGGAGCAGGGAGGGCGGCACTGAAGCTTTCTTT,CASSERSREGGTEAFF
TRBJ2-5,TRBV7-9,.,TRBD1,TGTGCCAGCAGCGGACGGACAGGGGGTAGGCAAGAGACCCAGTACTTC,CASSGRTGGRQETQYF
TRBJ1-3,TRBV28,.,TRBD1,TGTGCCAGCAGCTCCCTGACAGGGGGTCTGATAAACACCATATATTTT,CASSSLTGGLINTIYF
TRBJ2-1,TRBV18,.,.,TGTGCCAGCTCACCCCAGACAGGTCCCTACAATGAGCAGTTCTTC,CASSPQTGPYNEQFF
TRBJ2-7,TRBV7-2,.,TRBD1,TGTGCCAGCAGCTTTTCCGGGACAGGGGAATACGAGCAGTACTTC,CASSFSGTGEYEQYF
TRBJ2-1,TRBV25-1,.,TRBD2,TGTGCCCCTAGCGGGAGGATATACAATGAGCAGTTCTTC,CAPSGRIYNEQFF
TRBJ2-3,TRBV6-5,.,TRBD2,TGTGCCAGCAGCCGGGGACTAGCGGGGCACACGCAGTATTTT,CASSRGLAGHTQYF
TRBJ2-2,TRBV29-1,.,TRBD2,TGCAGCGGACGATTAGGCGGGAGAGTAACCGGGGAGCTGTTTTTT,CSGRLGGRVTGELFF
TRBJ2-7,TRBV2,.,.,TGTGCCATAAGTGAGGGGCCCCCCTCTAGATCCTACGAGCAGTACTTC,CAISEGPPSRSYEQYF
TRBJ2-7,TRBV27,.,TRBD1,TGTGCCAGCAGTTTCGGACAGGGCTACGAGCAGTACTTC,CASSFGQGYEQYF
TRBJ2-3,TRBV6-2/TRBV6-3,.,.,TGTGCCAGCAGTTTAGACACGTACACAGATACGCAGTATTTT,CASSLDTYTDTQYF
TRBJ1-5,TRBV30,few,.,TGTGCCTGGAGTGTAGCAGGGATGCAGCCCCAGCATTTT,CAWSVAGMQPQHF
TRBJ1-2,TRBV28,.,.,TGTGCCAGCAGTTTCTGGGGCCGCGGCTATGGCTACACCTTC,CASSFWGRGYGYTF
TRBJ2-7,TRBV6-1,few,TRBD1,TGTGCCAGCAGTGAAAGGGGGCCGTCCTACGAGCAGTACTTC,CASSERGPSYEQYF
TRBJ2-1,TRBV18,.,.,TGTGCCAGCTCACCACAACGGGAGCAGGAGCAGTTCTTC,CASSPQREQEQFF
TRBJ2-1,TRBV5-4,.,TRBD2,TGTGCCAGCAGCTCGCCGGGACTAAGCTCCTACAATGAGCAGTTCTTC,CASSSPGLSSYNEQFF
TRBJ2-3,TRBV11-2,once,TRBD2,TGTGCCAGCAGCTTGTCTAGCGGGCAGTATTTT,CASSLSSGQYF
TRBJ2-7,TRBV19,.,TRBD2,TGTGCCAGTAGTATAGCACTAGCGGCCTCCTACGAGCAGTACTTC,CASSIALAASYEQYF
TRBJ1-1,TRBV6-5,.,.,TGTGCCAGCAGTAAGGTTACAGGCCTTCACACTGAAGCTTTCTTT,CASSKVTGLHTEAFF
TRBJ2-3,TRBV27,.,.,TGTGCCAGCAGCCTTGGCTTTACAGTACCAAGCACAGATACGCAGTATTTT,CASSLGFTVPSTDTQYF
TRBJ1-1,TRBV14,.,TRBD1,TGTGCCAGCAGCCGGGACAGGATTCTAAACACTGAAGCTTTCTTT,CASSRDRILNTEAFF
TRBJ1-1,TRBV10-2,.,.,TGCGCCAGCAAGGAGGACAGCATCACTGAAGCTTTCTTT,CASKEDSITEAFF
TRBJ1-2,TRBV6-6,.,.,TGTGCCACCTTGCTCGATACGACACCTACCTATGGCTACACCTTC,CATLLDTTPTYGYTF
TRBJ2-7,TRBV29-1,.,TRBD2,TGCAGCGTTAAACCCAGCGGGAACTCCTACGAGCAGTACTTC,CSVKPSGNSYEQYF
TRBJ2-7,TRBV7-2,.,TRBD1,TGTGCCAGCAGCTCCCCGGACAGGGGTGGCGAGCAGTACTTC,CASSSPDRGGEQYF
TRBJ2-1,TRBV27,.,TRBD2,TGTGCCAGCAATGAGCGGGGGCCCTACAATGAGCAGTTCTTC,CASNERGPYNEQFF
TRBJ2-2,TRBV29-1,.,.,TGCAGCGCTGCCCCGGGGGAGAACACCGGGGAGCTGTTTTTT,CSAAPGENTGELFF
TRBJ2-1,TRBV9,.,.,TGTGCCAGCAGCGTCAGGGGAGTGGACAATGAGCAGTTCTTC,CASSVRGVDNEQFF
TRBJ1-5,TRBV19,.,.,TGTGCCAGTAGTAGCAAACGGCAGGGGAATCAGCCCCAGCATTTT,CASSSKRQGNQPQHF
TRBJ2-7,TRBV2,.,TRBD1,TGTGCCAGCAGTGCAACGACAGGGGAAGGTTACGAGCAGTACTTC,CASSATTGEGYEQYF
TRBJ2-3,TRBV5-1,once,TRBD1,TGCGCCAGCAGCTTGACCAGGGGGCGCGATAGCACAGATACGCAGTATTTT,CASSLTRGRDSTDTQYF
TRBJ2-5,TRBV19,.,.,TGTGCCAGTAGTATGACAGGTCACGAGACCCAGTACTTC,CASSMTGHETQYF
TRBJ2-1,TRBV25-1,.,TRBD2,TGTGCCAGCAGGCCTAGCGGGAACTACAATGAGCAGTTCTTC,CASRPSGNYNEQFF
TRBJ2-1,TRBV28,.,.,TGTGCCAGCAGTGAGACAGTGAGCTCCTACAATGAGCAGTTCTTC,CASSETVSSYNEQFF
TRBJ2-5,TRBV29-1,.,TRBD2,TGCAGCGTCCTGGGGACTAGCGAGAACCAAGAGACCCAGTACTTC,CSVLGTSENQETQYF
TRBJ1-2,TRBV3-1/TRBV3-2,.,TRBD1,TGTGCCAGCAGAAGACAGGGGGCGACGGGCTATGGCTACACCTTC,CASRRQGATGYGYTF
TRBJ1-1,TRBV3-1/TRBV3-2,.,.,TGTGCCAGCAGCCAAGATTTTTGGACAGAAGCTTTCTTT,CASSQDFWTEAFF
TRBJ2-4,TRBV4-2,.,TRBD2,TGTGCCAGCAGCCAAGATCGGGGGGGAGCCTACATTCAGTACTTC,CASSQDRGGAYIQYF
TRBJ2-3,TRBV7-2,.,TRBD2,TGTGCCAGCAGACCTCGGACTAGCGGGGGGGTAGATACGCAGTATTTT,CASRPRTSGGVDTQYF
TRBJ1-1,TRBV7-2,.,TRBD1,TGTGCCAGCAGCTTAGCCCTTGGACAGGGGAACACTGAAGCTTTCTTT,CASSLALGQGNTEAFF
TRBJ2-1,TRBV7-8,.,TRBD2,TGTGCCAGCAGCTTAGGTGGTGCGGGAGGGTCCTACAATGAGCAGTTCTTC,CASSLGGAGGSYNEQFF
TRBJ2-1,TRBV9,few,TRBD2,TGTGCCAGCAGCCCGTGGAGGGAGGGTTACAATGAGCAGTTCTTC,CASSPWREGYNEQFF
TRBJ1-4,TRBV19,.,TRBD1,TGTGCCAGTAGCGCGGACAGGGCTGGGACTAATGAAAAACTGTTTTTT,CASSADRAGTNEKLFF
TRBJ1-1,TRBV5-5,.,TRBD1,TGTGCCAGCAGCCTCTTGGGACAGGGGAACACTGAAGCTTTCTTT,CASSLLGQGNTEAFF
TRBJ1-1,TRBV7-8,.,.,TGTGCCAGCAGCTTTTTAGGGGACTCGAACACTGAAGCTTTCTTT,CASSFLGDSNTEAFF
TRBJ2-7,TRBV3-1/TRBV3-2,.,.,TGTGCCAGCAGCCAAGCCGGAGCCTACGAGCAGTACTTC,CASSQAGAYEQYF
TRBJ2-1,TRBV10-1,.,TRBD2,TGCGCCAGCAGTGACCTAGCGGTTTCGAATGAGCAGTTCTTC,CASSDLAVSNEQFF
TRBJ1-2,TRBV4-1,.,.,TGCGCCAGCAGCCAAGTCGGGGGGGCTCAGGCCTACACCTTC,CASSQVGGAQAYTF
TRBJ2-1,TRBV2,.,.,TGTGCCAGCAGTGAGCAGCGGCTTACGACGAATGAGCAGTTCTTC,CASSEQRLTTNEQFF
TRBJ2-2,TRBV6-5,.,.,TGTGCCAGCAGTTACTGGGCCACCGGGGAGCTGTTTTTT,CASSYWATGELFF
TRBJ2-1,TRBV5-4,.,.,TGTGCCAGCAGCTTGGCTCTAGCATCAAGGCAGTTCTTC,CASSLALASRQFF
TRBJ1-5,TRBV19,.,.,TGTGCCAGTAGTCTCGTTAATCAGCCCCAGCATTTT,CASSLVNQPQHF
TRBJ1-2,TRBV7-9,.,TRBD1,TGTGCCAGCAGCTCGGACAGGGAGGGATATGGCTACACCTTC,CASSSDREGYGYTF
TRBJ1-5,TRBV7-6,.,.,TGTGCCAGCAGCTTACAGGGGTTAGGTCAGCCCCAGCATTTT,CASSLQGLGQPQHF
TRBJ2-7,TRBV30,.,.,TGTGCCTGGAGAAATGACGGGTCCTACGAGCAGTACTTC,CAWRNDGSYEQYF
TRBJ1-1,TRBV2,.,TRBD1,TGTGCCAGCAGCGGGACAGGGTTCACTGAAGCTTTCTTT,CASSGTGFTEAFF
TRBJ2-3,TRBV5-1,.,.,TGCGCCAGCAGCTTGGCTCAGGCCACTAGCACAGATACGCAGTATTTT,CASSLAQATSTDTQYF
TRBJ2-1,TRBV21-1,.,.,TGTGCCAGCAGCAAAGTCGGTGAGCAGTTCTTC,CASSKVGEQFF